The T cell receptor (beta chain) described here comes from a study of T cell changes during pregnancy in multiple sclerosis. Clones were sequenced by immunoSEQ multiplex PCR, and TCRdb holds only the in-frame ones, with some missing. The repertoire consists of about 80,000 clones, with about 90% occurring once and the leading ten covering more than 1.4%. This clonotype originated in a female donor with multiple sclerosis, enrolled in a pregnancy study. Source: peripheral blood, taken before pregnancy.

CDR3 protein: CASTSHEQFF. The DNA for the CDR3 is TGTGCCAGCACTAGCCATGAGCAGTTCTTC. This sequence joins TRBV2 and TRBJ2-1; TRBD2 is a possible D gene (5 bases). The CDR3 has 10 residues. Per germline, CDR1 SNHLY and CDR2 FYNNEI. Trimming cost V 7 bases and J 8 bases, with 6 bases left between them.